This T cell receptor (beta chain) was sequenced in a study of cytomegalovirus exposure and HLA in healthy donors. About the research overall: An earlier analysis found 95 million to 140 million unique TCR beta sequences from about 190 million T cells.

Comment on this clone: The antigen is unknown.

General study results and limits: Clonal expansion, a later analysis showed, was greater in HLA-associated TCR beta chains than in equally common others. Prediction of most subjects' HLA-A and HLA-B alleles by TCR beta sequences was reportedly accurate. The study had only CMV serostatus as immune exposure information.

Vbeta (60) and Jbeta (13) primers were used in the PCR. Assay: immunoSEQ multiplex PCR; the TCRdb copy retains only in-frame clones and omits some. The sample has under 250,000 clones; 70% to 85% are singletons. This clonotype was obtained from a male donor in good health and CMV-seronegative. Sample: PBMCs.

CDR3 protein: CASSRRLARSYEQYF. For the CDR3, the DNA is TGTGCCAGCAGCCGTCGACTAGCGAGGTCCTACGAGCAGTACTTC. The V gene is TRBV6-1, the J gene TRBJ2-7; 8 bases agree with TRBD2. The J segment lost 1 base and the V segment lost 6 bases, leaving 8 bases of the junction unmatched. CDR3 length equals 15 residues. Per the germline V gene, CDR1 is MNHNS and CDR2 is SASEGT.